One and the same sample provided the 6 T cell receptor beta chains below, sequenced in a study of response to subunit inactivated influenza vaccine. TCRdb re-called the RT-PCR reads with MiXCR, one entry per CDR3 protein. The data hold hundreds of thousands of distinct CDR3 sequences, with roughly 11% observed a single time. This specimen consisted of PBMCs from blood, obtained 45 days after vaccination. These receptors all stem from a middle-aged man who received an inactivated influenza vaccine.

This clonotype was found a few times. CDR3 sequence reads: CASSLAAGSGYTF. In nucleotides, the CDR3 is TGCGCCAGCAGCTTGGCCGCTGGGTCCGGCTACACCTTC. V is TRBV5-1 and J is TRBJ1-2, with D uncertain. Germline V gives CDR1 SGHRS, CDR2 YFSETQ. The length of the CDR3 is 13 residues. Trimming removed 0 bases at V and 8 bases at J, with 11 bases between.

This clonotype appeared a few times. The chain combines TRBV7-3 with TRBJ1-2, with no clear D. The CDR3 runs to 13 residues. The germline V and J ends were trimmed by 3 bases and 5 bases, with 10 bases remaining between them. Germline values: CDR1 SGHTA, CDR2 FQGTGA. The CDR3 loop is CASSLNPSYGYTF. The CDR3 bases are TGTGCCAGCAGCTTGAACCCTAGTTATGGCTACACCTTC.

The chain joins TRBV5-1 to TRBJ2-5, with 7 bases matching TRBD2. V dropped 1 base and J dropped 3; count of bases not matched to a gene: 6. Germline assignment: CDR1 SGHRS and CDR2 YFSETQ. The CDR3 has 15 residues. The CDR3 here is CASSLQQGGEETQYF. DNA for the CDR3: TGCGCCAGCAGCTTGCAGCAGGGAGGGGAAGAGACCCAGTACTTC. The variable domain in full, with the rest retrieved from reference TRBV5-1 and TRBJ2-5, is KAGVTQTPRYLIKTRGQQVTLSCSPISGHRSVSWYQQTPGQGLQFLFEYFSETQRNKGNFPGRFSGRQFSNSRSEMNVSTLELGDSALYLCASSLQQGGEETQYFGPGTRLLVL.

About this clonotype itself: Relative to the germline gene, one junction end is altered; a read error may explain this. V usage is TRBV3-1 and J usage is TRBJ1-1, with D uncertain. Germline lookup yields CDR1 LGHDT and CDR2 YNNKEL (reference sequence). The CDR3 covers 11 residues. CDR3 sequence reads: CASSLGLEAYF. CDR3 in DNA: TGTGCCAGCAGCCTCGGCCTGGAGGCTTACTTT.

This clonotype showed up just a few times. The chain has TRBV12-5 and TRBJ2-1, with D hard to call. Germline CDR1 and CDR2: LGHNT and FRNRAP. V was cut by 0 bases and J by 8 bases, with 11 bases left in between. The CDR3 sequence is 14 residues long. The CDR3 nucleotides read TGTGCTAGTGGTTTGGTACCCGGCGGCGATGAGCAGTTCTTC. As protein: CASGLVPGGDEQFF.

The rearrangement links TRBV20-1 to TRBJ2-7; weak D call: TRBD2 (6 bases). The CDR3 covers 14 residues. The germline V gene has CDR1 DFQATT and CDR2 SNEGSKA (reference sequence). V was cut by 6 bases and J by 0 bases, with 15 bases left in between. The CDR3 sequence is CSATSLASSYEQYF. The CDR3, as DNA: TGCAGTGCCACCTCTCTAGCGAGCTCCTACGAGCAGTACTTC.